A single sample gave rise to the 31 T cell receptor beta chains below, sequenced in a study of vaccination effects on CD4 cells after COVID-19. Antigen-specific CD4+ T cells were expanded with viral peptide pools in the ViraFEST assay before sequencing. A 10-day culture period preceded the isolation of CD4+ T cells. Two-dose vaccination with either BNT162b2 or mRNA-1273 was given to the participants. TCRdb's table, derived via immunoSEQ multiplex PCR, lists solely in-frame clones and lacks some. Seen here are roughly 27,000 clones, about four fifths observed once, and the top ten hold 1.4%. These receptors' targets are unknown. Here the sequenced sample was CD4+ T cells from PBMCs cultured with HCoV-NL63 spike peptides, taken after COVID-19 vaccination. These receptors all come from a human donor who received a COVID-19 vaccine. Some clones in this sample may be carry-over from other donors' samples.

The rearrangement links TRBV9 to TRBJ1-1; D might be TRBD1 (5 bases). Germline assignment: CDR1 SGDLS and CDR2 YYNGEE. The CDR3 is made up of 12 amino acids. V was pared by 3 bases and J by 6 bases, with 9 bases between. CDR3 bases: TGTGCCAGCAGCGGGATGACAGCTGAAGCTTTCTTT. Amino acids: CASSGMTAEAFF.

The chain recombines TRBV13 with TRBJ2-1; 10 nucleotides line up with TRBD2. The CDR3 extends over 16 amino acids. In germline, CDR1 is PRHDT, CDR2 FYEKMQ (reference sequence). V dropped 5 bases and J dropped 4; count of bases not matched to a gene: 8. For the CDR3, the DNA is TGTGCCAGCAGCCCTGGAGAGCGGGGGGGTTACAATGAGCAGTTCTTC. Its translation: CASSPGERGGYNEQFF. The full variable domain, with the rest looked up from reference TRBV13 and TRBJ2-1, is AAGVIQSPRHLIKEKRETATLKCYPIPRHDTVYWYQQGPGQDPQFLISFYEKMQSDKGSIPDRFSAQQFSDYHSELNMSSLELGDSALYFCASSPGERGGYNEQFFGPGTRLTVL.

The J gene is TRBJ1-2, the V gene TRBV20-1; D not certain. Germline V CDR1 and CDR2: DFQATT, SNEGSKA (reference sequence). V gave up 3 bases and J gave up 5 bases, with 4 bases separating them. The CDR3 is made up of 10 amino acids. This CDR3 is CSARTYGYTF. In DNA form, the CDR3 reads TGCAGTGCTAGGACGTATGGCTACACCTTC.

J is TRBJ1-5 and V is TRBV19; no reliable D call. The germline V gene has CDR1 LNHDA and CDR2 SQIVND (reference sequence). The CDR3 extends over 13 amino acids. CDR3 sequence reads: CASQNAGNQPQHF. The CDR3 region has the DNA TGTGCTTCCCAGAATGCGGGCAATCAGCCCCAGCATTTT.

The rearrangement links TRBV2 to TRBJ1-2; possibly TRBD1 for D (5 bases). The germline V gene encodes CDR1 SNHLY and CDR2 FYNNEI. V was shortened by 1 base and J by 3 bases, with 12 bases between the two germline ends. The CDR3 consists of 15 residues. The DNA of the CDR3 is TGTGCCAGCAGTGAAGGCTGGGGGAGGGACTATGGCTACACCTTC. Its translation is CASSEGWGRDYGYTF.

CDR3 in DNA: TGTGCCAGTACCAACGACAGGGGGTCGGCAGAGACCCAGTACTTC. This codes for CASTNDRGSAETQYF. The V and J genes are TRBV6-5 and TRBJ2-5, with TRBD1 matching over 9 bases. The V segment lost 9 bases and the J segment 4 bases; nucleotides outside the gene matches: 12. From germline, CDR1 is MNHEY and CDR2 SVGAGI. The length of the CDR3 is 15 residues.

The chain recombines TRBV9 with TRBJ2-3; D is perhaps TRBD1 or TRBD2 (6 bases each). V dropped 0 bases and J dropped 2 bases, with 10 bases sitting between them. The CDR3 has 15 amino acids. Germline V gives CDR1 SGDLS, CDR2 YYNGEE. The CDR3 nucleotides are TGTGCCAGCAGCGTAGCTAGGGGGGACACAGATACGCAGTATTTT. Protein product: CASSVARGDTDTQYF.

The V call is TRBV6-5, the J call TRBJ1-1, with TRBD1 matching 7 bases. This CDR3 has 16 amino acids. The germline V gene has CDR1 MNHEY and CDR2 SVGAGI. Trimming took 2 bases from V and 4 from J; bases not matched to a gene: 10. CDR3 nucleotides: TGTGCCAGCAGTTACCCAGGGGCAGGGGGTTTCACTGAAGCTTTCTTT. It specifies CASSYPGAGGFTEAFF.

V gene TRBV13 combines with J gene TRBJ1-2; D is perhaps TRBD1 (5 bases). The CDR3 loop spans 16 amino acids. Trimming left V 0 bases short and J 4 bases short, with 15 bases between. CDR1 and CDR2 (germline): PRHDT, FYEKMQ (reference sequence). CDR3 DNA: TGTGCCAGCAGCTTAGGAAGATCAGGGATGCTCTATGGCTACACCTTC. Its translation is CASSLGRSGMLYGYTF.

The chain employs TRBV5-1 and TRBJ2-3; perhaps TRBD1 as D (6 bases). The CDR3 spans 14 residues. Trimming stripped 4 bases from V and 3 bases from J, with 12 bases between. Germline V gives CDR1 SGHRS, CDR2 YFSETQ. The CDR3 loop reads CASSVGQPTDTQYF. In nucleotides, the CDR3 is TGCGCCAGCAGCGTCGGACAGCCTACAGATACGCAGTATTTT.

Only one count was recorded for this clone. The gene calls are TRBV9 and TRBJ1-4, with D possibly matching TRBD1 (5 bases). The germline V and J ends were trimmed by 0 bases and 0 bases, with 9 bases remaining between them. Looked up from germline, CDR1 is SGDLS and CDR2 is YYNGEE. This CDR3 contains 16 residues. CDR3 region: CASSVGLGATNEKLFF. The CDR3 bases are TGTGCCAGCAGCGTAGGGCTAGGGGCAACTAATGAAAAACTGTTTTTT.

The gene calls are TRBV14 and TRBJ2-5, with D tentatively TRBD1 (6 bases). This CDR3 spans 15 amino acids. The germline V and J ends were trimmed by 1 base and 4 bases, with 13 bases remaining between them. Germline values: CDR1 SGHDN, CDR2 FVKESK. CDR3 coding DNA: TGTGCCAGCAGCCAAGTTCCAGGGGTTGGAGAGACCCAGTACTTC. Its translation is CASSQVPGVGETQYF.

The chain carries TRBV2 and TRBJ2-5; TRBD2 agrees at 8 bases. From germline, CDR1 is SNHLY and CDR2 FYNNEI. V lost 1 base to trimming and J lost 4 bases; unmatched junction nucleotides: 11. The CDR3 extends over 17 amino acids. This CDR3 is CASSEGAGGPGRETQYF. In DNA form, the CDR3 reads TGTGCCAGCAGTGAAGGGGCGGGGGGTCCAGGACGAGAGACCCAGTACTTC. Complete variable domain (other parts from reference TRBV2 and TRBJ2-5): EPEVTQTPSHQVTQMGQEVILRCVPISNHLYFYWYRQILGQKVEFLVSFYNNEISEKSEIFDDQFSVERPDGSNFTLKIRSTKLEDSAMYFCASSEGAGGPGRETQYFGPGTRLLVL.

This rearrangement joins TRBV19 to TRBJ1-6; D uncertain. V was trimmed by 5 bases and J by 0 bases, leaving 8 bases between them. CDR1 and CDR2 (germline): LNHDA, SQIVND (reference sequence). The CDR3 runs to 15 residues. CDR3 in DNA: TGTGCCAGTAGTTCCAGGAGCTCCTATAATTCACCCCTCCACTTT. It yields the protein CASSSRSSYNSPLHF.

The chain recombines TRBV14 with TRBJ2-3; D possibly corresponds to TRBD2 (7 bases). Per germline, CDR1 SGHDN and CDR2 FVKESK. The CDR3 has 17 residues. The ends were cut back, 1 base at V and 2 bases at J, with 16 bases in the middle. The CDR3 protein is CASSQVRGGGLTDTQYF. The CDR3 DNA reads TGTGCCAGCAGCCAAGTCCGAGGCGGGGGCCTCACAGATACGCAGTATTTT.

The V call is TRBV7-9, the J call TRBJ1-2, with 8 positions matching TRBD1. The CDR3 length is 12 residues. Germline lookup yields CDR1 SEHNR and CDR2 FQNEAQ (reference sequence). Trimming removed 5 bases from V and 8 bases from J; junction bases left unmatched: 4. The CDR3 here is CASSNRGGGYTF. The CDR3 region has the DNA TGTGCCAGCAGCAACAGGGGGGGAGGCTACACCTTC.

The chain combines TRBV7-8 with TRBJ1-6; TRBD1 might be the D (5 bases). V dropped 2 bases and J dropped 10 bases, with 9 bases sitting between them. Per the germline V gene, CDR1 is SGHVS and CDR2 is FQNEAQ. The CDR3 extends over 13 amino acids. Here the CDR3 reads CASSLSRDSPLHF. The CDR3 DNA reads as TGTGCCAGCAGCTTAAGCAGGGACTCACCCCTCCACTTT.

The chain recombines TRBV6-1 with TRBJ2-2, with 7 bases fitting TRBD2. J was trimmed by 3 bases and V by 2 bases; bases with no gene match: 6. There are 16 residues in the CDR3. Germline CDR1 is MNHNS and CDR2 is SASEGT. In DNA, the CDR3 is TGTGCCAGCAGTGAAAGGTCGGGGGGTGACACCGGGGAGCTGTTTTTT. As protein: CASSERSGGDTGELFF.

V is TRBV19 and J is TRBJ1-5, with D unclear. V shed 5 bases and J shed 2 bases, with 10 bases lying between them. Germline values: CDR1 LNHDA, CDR2 SQIVND (reference sequence). This CDR3 is built from 14 residues. CDR3 DNA sequence: TGTGCCAGTAGTCAATCCCGGGGCAATCAGCCCCAGCATTTT. Its protein is CASSQSRGNQPQHF.

The CDR3 spells CATSDPRSSQETQYF. The CDR3 DNA follows: TGTGCCACCAGTGACCCCAGGAGCTCGCAAGAGACCCAGTACTTC. The J gene is TRBJ2-5, the V gene TRBV24-1; D is uncertain. V lost 4 bases, J lost 2 bases, and 13 bases lay in between. The CDR3 extends over 15 amino acids. Looked up from germline, CDR1 is KGHDR and CDR2 is SFDVKD.

The V and J genes are TRBV6-5 and TRBJ1-2; D gene uncertain. The V and J ends lost 7 bases and 0 bases respectively, with 15 bases between them. The CDR3 is 15 amino acids. In germline, CDR1 is MNHEY, CDR2 SVGAGI. In nucleotides, the CDR3 is TGTGCCAGCACTCGCGGGATACACCCTAACTATGGCTACACCTTC. Translating gives CASTRGIHPNYGYTF.

The CDR3 reads CARSRDGETSGVQHEQYV. CDR3 DNA: TGTGCCAGAAGCAGAGACGGGGAGACTAGCGGGGTTCAACACGAGCAGTACGTC. This rearrangement joins TRBV5-3 to TRBJ2-7; TRBD2 matches at 11 bases. TRBV5-3 is identified as an open reading frame with a role that is uncertain. There are 18 residues in the CDR3. V lost 4 bases to trimming and J lost 5 bases; unmatched junction nucleotides: 17.

The genes are TRBV6-2 or TRBV6-3 and TRBJ2-3; D call uncertain. V shed 2 bases and J shed 5 bases, with 2 bases lying between them. The CDR3 consists of 11 residues. Per the germline V gene, CDR1 is MNHEY and CDR2 is SVGEGT. The CDR3 protein is CASSYGDTQYF. Here the CDR3 DNA reads TGTGCCAGCAGTTACGGAGATACGCAGTATTTT.

The rearrangement joins TRBV28 to TRBJ1-1; D is ambiguous. V lost 2 bases and J 11 bases, leaving 12 bases between the germline ends. The CDR3 runs 12 residues. CDR1 is MDHEN and CDR2 is SYDVKM in the germline V gene. CDR3 loop: CASSLGNLQAFF. The CDR3, as DNA: TGTGCCAGCAGTTTAGGTAACTTGCAGGCTTTCTTT.

V is TRBV6-5 and J is TRBJ1-1; 11 nucleotides align to TRBD1. This CDR3 contains 14 residues. Germline values: CDR1 MNHEY, CDR2 SVGAGI. Unmatched junction bases numbered 3, after V lost 0 bases and J lost 9 bases. The CDR3, as DNA: TGTGCCAGCAGTTACTCCCCGGACAGGGGGCAAGCTTTCTTT. Protein: CASSYSPDRGQAFF.

Turning to this clone: One end of the junction is discordant with germline, which a read error may explain. The chain carries TRBV28 and TRBJ1-2; D might be TRBD1 (5 bases). Germline CDR1 MDHEN, CDR2 SYDVKM. The CDR3 length is 14 residues. The CDR3 DNA follows: TGTGCCAGCATGGGGGGAGGACCCGTCTATGTCTACACCTTC. Residues: CASMGGGPVYVYTF.

CDR3 loop: CATSEGHRDSPLHF. For the CDR3, the DNA is TGTGCCACCAGTGAGGGCCACAGGGATTCACCCCTCCACTTT. This chain links TRBV24-1 with TRBJ1-6; tentative D call: TRBD1 (6 bases). Germline loops: CDR1 KGHDR, CDR2 SFDVKD. V was pared by 4 bases and J by 8 bases, with 11 bases between. There are 14 residues in the CDR3.

This chain joins TRBV2 and TRBJ1-2; D gene unclear. The germline V gene encodes CDR1 SNHLY and CDR2 FYNNEI. Trimming shortened V by 6 bases and J by 3 bases, and 8 bases separated the two germline ends. The CDR3 length is 12 residues. The CDR3 is CASSYSDYGYTF. CDR3 nucleotide sequence: TGTGCCAGCAGCTACTCTGACTATGGCTACACCTTC.

This chain uses TRBV27 with TRBJ2-5, with 10 bases lining up with TRBD2. CDR3 length: 19 amino acids. CDR1 MNHEY and CDR2 SMNVEV come from the germline V gene (reference sequence). The junction had 15 bases not matched to a gene; V was cut back by 3 bases and J by 2 bases. This CDR3 reads CASSFYPGLAGGPQETQYF. The CDR3 bases are TGTGCCAGCAGTTTTTACCCCGGTTTAGCGGGGGGTCCACAAGAGACCCAGTACTTC.

This rearrangement joins TRBV6-4 to TRBJ1-1; D is undetermined. The CDR3 consists of 14 residues. The V end lost 0 bases, the J end lost 4 bases, and 9 bases lay between the germline ends. From germline, CDR1 is MRHNA and CDR2 SNTAGT. CDR3 region: CASSDSNRATEAFF. CDR3 bases: TGTGCCAGCAGTGACTCGAATAGGGCCACTGAAGCTTTCTTT.

The chain is built from TRBV5-5 and TRBJ2-5; D possibly matches TRBD1 or TRBD2 (5 bases each). Germline V gives CDR1 SGHKS, CDR2 YYEKEE (reference sequence). The V end was cut by 4 bases, the J end by 5 bases, with 18 bases between. The CDR3 length is 15 residues. The CDR3 reads CASSVRTPWGETQYF. The CDR3 bases are TGTGCCAGCAGCGTCCGGACGCCGTGGGGGGAGACCCAGTACTTC.